These 14 T cell receptor beta chains share one sample of origin, sequenced in a study of control samples from healthy donors and cancer patients. Generated by immunoSEQ multiplex PCR, the TCRdb table keeps only in-frame clones and is missing some. The sample has 150,000 to 200,000 clones, 90% to 95% seen once. Sample: blood. Receptor source: a young man in good health.

This chain links TRBV2 with TRBJ1-5; D is ambiguous. The V gene's germline CDR1 is SNHLY and CDR2 FYNNEI. The CDR3 totals 13 residues. Trimming took 5 bases from V and 5 from J, leaving 10 bases between them. The CDR3 protein is CASSSNSHQPQHF. The CDR3 region has the DNA TGTGCCAGCAGTAGTAATTCACATCAGCCCCAGCATTTT.

This clone appeared once. The chain links TRBV6-5 to TRBJ2-3, with D possibly matching TRBD2 (6 bases). Deletions cut 7 bases from V and 2 bases from J, with 16 bases between. Germline CDR1 MNHEY, CDR2 SVGAGI. The CDR3 length is 15 residues. CDR3 sequence reads: CASTRDSTLTDTQYF. The CDR3 DNA reads as TGTGCCAGCACCCGGGACTCGACACTCACAGATACGCAGTATTTT.

J is TRBJ2-7 and V is TRBV5-6; possible D gene TRBD1, 6 bases. This CDR3 region has 16 residues. Germline values: CDR1 SGHDT, CDR2 YYEEEE. V lost 2 bases to trimming and J lost 0 bases, with 15 bases between them. CDR3 region: CASSLPGHWSSYEQYF. DNA for the CDR3: TGTGCCAGCAGCTTACCGGGACACTGGAGCTCCTACGAGCAGTACTTC. Using reference TRBV5-6 and TRBJ2-7 for the parts outside the CDR3, the full variable domain is DAGVTQSPTHLIKTRGQQVTLRCSPKSGHDTVSWYQQALGQGPQFIFQYYEEEERQRGNFPDRFSGHQFPNYSSELNVNALLLGDSALYLCASSLPGHWSSYEQYFGPGTRLTVT.

V gene TRBV3-1 (or the pseudogene TRBV3-2) combines with J gene TRBJ1-3, with D unclear. The length of the CDR3 is 15 residues. From germline, CDR1 is LGHDT and CDR2 YNNKEL (reference sequence). V shed 4 bases and J shed 0 bases, with 10 bases lying between them. The CDR3 DNA sequence: TGTGCCAGCAGCCCTTTTGGGGACTCTGGAAACACCATATATTTT. Its protein is CASSPFGDSGNTIYF.

The genes are TRBV10-3 and TRBJ2-7; 10 nucleotides match TRBD1. Germline CDR1 and CDR2: ENHRY and SYGVKD. Trimming took 3 bases from V and 2 from J; bases not matched to a gene: 4. This CDR3 is 15 amino acids long. This chain's CDR3 is CAISDSGTGAYEQYF. CDR3 DNA: TGTGCCATCAGTGACTCCGGGACAGGGGCCTACGAGCAGTACTTC.

J is TRBJ1-4 and V is TRBV7-9; the D gene is possibly TRBD1 (5 bases). This CDR3 has 15 amino acids. V was cut by 4 bases and J by 6 bases, with 15 bases left in between. Germline assignment: CDR1 SEHNR and CDR2 FQNEAQ (reference sequence). This CDR3 reads CASSSGPLQDEKLFF. DNA of the CDR3: TGTGCCAGCAGCTCAGGGCCTCTACAGGATGAAAAACTGTTTTTT.

This clone showed up just once. The rearrangement links TRBV30 to TRBJ1-1; D is possibly TRBD1 (6 bases). V was clipped by 1 base and J by 1 base, with 13 bases between them. The CDR3 spans 15 residues. The germline V gene has CDR1 GTSNPN and CDR2 SVGIG (reference sequence). CDR3 in amino acids: CAWSGRGGWNTEAFF. In DNA, the CDR3 is TGTGCCTGGAGTGGCAGGGGAGGGTGGAACACTGAAGCTTTCTTT.

The rearrangement joins TRBV6-5 to TRBJ1-2, with D possibly being TRBD1 (5 bases). The CDR3 sequence is 13 residues long. V lost 2 bases and J 4 bases, leaving 8 bases between the germline ends. In germline, CDR1 is MNHEY, CDR2 SVGAGI. The CDR3, as DNA: TGTGCCAGCAGTTACGGGACCCTCTATGGCTACACCTTC. Translation: CASSYGTLYGYTF.

The chain is built from TRBV11-2 and TRBJ2-1; 9 positions match TRBD2. This CDR3 is 15 amino acids long. Germline values: CDR1 SGHAT, CDR2 FQNNGV. After removal of 1 base from V and 6 bases from J, the junction contained 4 bases not matched to a gene. CDR3 bases: TGTGCCAGCAGCTTAGCGGCGGGGGGGCTCAATGAGCAGTTCTTC. Translation gives CASSLAAGGLNEQFF.

The gene calls are TRBV5-8 and TRBJ1-1; D possibly corresponds to TRBD1 (5 bases). Looked up from germline, CDR1 is SGHTS and CDR2 is YDEGEE. V lost 5 bases to trimming and J lost 8 bases, with 10 bases between them. The CDR3 length is 11 residues. CDR3: CASRSGSEAFF. CDR3 nucleotide sequence: TGTGCCAGCAGGTCAGGGTCGGAAGCTTTCTTT. The whole variable domain, remainder taken from reference TRBV5-8 and TRBJ1-1, is EAGVTQSPTHLIKTRGQQATLRCSPISGHTSVYWYQQALGLGLQFLLWYDEGEERNRGNFPPRFSGRQFPNYSSELNVNALELEDSALYLCASRSGSEAFFGQGTRLTVV.

This clone was counted once. The rearrangement links TRBV3-1 (or the pseudogene TRBV3-2) to TRBJ1-1; no firm D call. V lost 5 bases to trimming and J lost 0 bases, with 10 bases between them. The CDR3 runs to 14 residues. CDR1 and CDR2 (germline): LGHDT, YNNKEL (reference sequence). CDR3 residues: CASSFRKLNTEAFF. The CDR3 nucleotides read TGTGCCAGCAGCTTTCGAAAGCTGAACACTGAAGCTTTCTTT.

This chain links TRBV7-9 with TRBJ2-3; D gene uncertain. The germline V gene encodes CDR1 SEHNR and CDR2 FQNEAQ (reference sequence). The ends were cut back, 5 bases at V and 0 bases at J, with 9 bases in the middle. There are 14 residues in the CDR3. The CDR3 loop reads CASSPDGSTDTQYF. The CDR3 coding sequence is TGTGCCAGCAGCCCAGACGGAAGCACAGATACGCAGTATTTT.

The chain links TRBV10-3 to TRBJ1-6; D is uncertain. CDR3 length: 12 residues. The V end was cut by 0 bases, the J end by 9 bases, with 3 bases between. Germline V gene data show CDR1 as ENHRY and CDR2 as SYGVKD. CDR3 in DNA: TGTGCCATCAGTGAGTCTCGTTCACCCCTCCACTTT. Translation: CAISESRSPLHF.

The V and J genes are TRBV20-1 and TRBJ2-5; D is perhaps TRBD1 or TRBD2 (5 bases each). Near its end, the DNA agrees better with TRBJ2-7, so the J call may be wrong. Germline assignment: CDR1 DFQATT and CDR2 SNEGSKA (reference sequence). CDR3 length: 11 residues. The DNA for the CDR3 is TGCAGTGCCGGGACGGCGGACGAGCAGTACTTC. The encoded protein is CSAGTADEQYF.